This TCR beta chain was recovered during a study of read filtering for tumor transcriptome and immune sequencing. About the study: Mean patient age was about 66 years, range about 47 to 85; 17 to 20 male, about 15 female. Study-wide results and limits: Correlation between methods rose after single-read clonotypes were removed.

The library was built from about 370 ng RNA with molecular barcoded adaptors for alpha/delta and beta/gamma chains. TCRdb used MiXCR to reprocess the reads, holding one entry per CDR3 protein. The sample includes 39,000 or so distinct CDR3 sequences, 13% of them seen just once. This clonotype appeared many times. Its antigen is undetermined. This CDR3 is 15 amino acids long. Germline lookup yields CDR1 SGHRS and CDR2 YFSETQ. The V end was cut by 0 bases, the J end by 0 bases, with 10 bases between. The rearrangement uses TRBV5-1 and TRBJ2-7; D perhaps matches TRBD1 (6 bases). The receptor was isolated from a donor at least 40 years old with multiple myeloma. The sample was a population of CD138-negative cells sorted from bone marrow. CDR3 nucleotides: TGCGCCAGCAGCTTGGAAGTAGGGGGCTCCTACGAGCAGTACTTC. Residues: CASSLEVGGSYEQYF. Supplemented by reference TRBV5-1 and TRBJ2-7, the full variable domain reads KAGVTQTPRYLIKTRGQQVTLSCSPISGHRSVSWYQQTPGQGLQFLFEYFSETQRNKGNFPGRFSGRQFSNSRSEMNVSTLELGDSALYLCASSLEVGGSYEQYFGPGTRLTVT.